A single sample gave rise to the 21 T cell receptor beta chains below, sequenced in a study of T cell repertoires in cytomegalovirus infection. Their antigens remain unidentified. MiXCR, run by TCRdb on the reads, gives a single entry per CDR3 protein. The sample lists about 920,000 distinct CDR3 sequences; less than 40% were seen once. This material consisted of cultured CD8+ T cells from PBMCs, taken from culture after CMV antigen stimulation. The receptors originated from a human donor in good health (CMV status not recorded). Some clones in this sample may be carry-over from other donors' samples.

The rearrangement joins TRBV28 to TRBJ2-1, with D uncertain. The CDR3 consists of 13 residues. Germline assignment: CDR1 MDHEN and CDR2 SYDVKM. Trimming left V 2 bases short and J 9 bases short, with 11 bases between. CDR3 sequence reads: CASSLKAWTEQFF. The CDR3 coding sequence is TGTGCCAGCAGTTTAAAGGCATGGACTGAGCAGTTCTTC.

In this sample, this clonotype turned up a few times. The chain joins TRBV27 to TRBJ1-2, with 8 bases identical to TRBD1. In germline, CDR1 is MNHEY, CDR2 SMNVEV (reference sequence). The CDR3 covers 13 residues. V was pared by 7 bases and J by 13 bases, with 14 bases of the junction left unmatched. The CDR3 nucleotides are TGTGCCAGCAACACCGGGACAGGCCGCTTTCTCACCTTC. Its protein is CASNTGTGRFLTF.

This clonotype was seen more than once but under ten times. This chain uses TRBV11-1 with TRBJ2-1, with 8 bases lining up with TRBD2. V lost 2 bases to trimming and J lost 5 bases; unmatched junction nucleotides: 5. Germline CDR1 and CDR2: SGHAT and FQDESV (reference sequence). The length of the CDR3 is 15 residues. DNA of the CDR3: TGTGCCAGCAGCTTACGCGGGGGGTCTCACAATGAGCAGTTCTTC. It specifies CASSLRGGSHNEQFF.

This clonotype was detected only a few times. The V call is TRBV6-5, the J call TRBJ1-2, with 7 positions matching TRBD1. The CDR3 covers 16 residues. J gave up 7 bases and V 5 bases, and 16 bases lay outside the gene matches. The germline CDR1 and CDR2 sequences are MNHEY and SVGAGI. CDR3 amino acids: CASSPVTLTGLGGYTF. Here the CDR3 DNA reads TGTGCCAGCAGTCCCGTAACGTTGACAGGGTTAGGTGGCTACACCTTC.

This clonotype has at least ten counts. The CDR3 is CASHHVGHGTEAFF. The CDR3 DNA is TGTGCCAGCCACCACGTGGGCCACGGCACTGAAGCTTTCTTT. This chain joins TRBV5-5 and TRBJ1-1; D is unclear. This CDR3 has 14 residues. Between the trimmed V and J ends, which lost 7 bases and 4 bases, there was a span of 17 bases. Per the germline V gene, CDR1 is SGHKS and CDR2 is YYEKEE (reference sequence).

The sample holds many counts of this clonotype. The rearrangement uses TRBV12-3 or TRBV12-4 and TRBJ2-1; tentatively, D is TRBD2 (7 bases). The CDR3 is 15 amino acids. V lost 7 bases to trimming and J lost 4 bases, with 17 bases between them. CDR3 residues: CASKGGRQEYNEQFF. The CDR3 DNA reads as TGTGCCAGCAAGGGAGGGAGACAGGAATACAATGAGCAGTTCTTC.

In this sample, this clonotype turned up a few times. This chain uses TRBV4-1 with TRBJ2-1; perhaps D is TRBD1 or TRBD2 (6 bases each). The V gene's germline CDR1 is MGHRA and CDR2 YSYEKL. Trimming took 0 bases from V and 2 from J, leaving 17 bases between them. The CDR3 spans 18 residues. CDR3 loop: CASSQERWGALAYNEQFF. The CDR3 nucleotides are TGCGCCAGCAGCCAAGAACGATGGGGGGCCTTGGCCTACAATGAGCAGTTCTTC.

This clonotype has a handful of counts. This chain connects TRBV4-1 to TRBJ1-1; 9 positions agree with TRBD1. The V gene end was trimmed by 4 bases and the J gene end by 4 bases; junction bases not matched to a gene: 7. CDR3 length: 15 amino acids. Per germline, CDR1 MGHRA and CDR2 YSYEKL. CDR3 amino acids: CASSLGQGGRTEAFF. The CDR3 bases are TGCGCCAGCAGCCTGGGACAGGGAGGGCGCACTGAAGCTTTCTTT.

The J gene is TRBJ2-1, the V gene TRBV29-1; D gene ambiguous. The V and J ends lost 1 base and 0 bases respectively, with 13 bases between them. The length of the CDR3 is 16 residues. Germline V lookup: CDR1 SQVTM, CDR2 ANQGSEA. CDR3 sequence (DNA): TGCAGCGTTGAAGGCCTAGATTTAAACTCCTACAATGAGCAGTTCTTC. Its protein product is CSVEGLDLNSYNEQFF.

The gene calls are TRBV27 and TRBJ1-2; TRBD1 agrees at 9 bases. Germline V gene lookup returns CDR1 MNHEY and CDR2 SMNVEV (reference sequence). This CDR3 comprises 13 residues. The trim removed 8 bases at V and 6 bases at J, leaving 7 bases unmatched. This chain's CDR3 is CASGQGYWNGYTF. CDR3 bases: TGTGCCAGCGGACAGGGGTATTGGAATGGCTACACCTTC.

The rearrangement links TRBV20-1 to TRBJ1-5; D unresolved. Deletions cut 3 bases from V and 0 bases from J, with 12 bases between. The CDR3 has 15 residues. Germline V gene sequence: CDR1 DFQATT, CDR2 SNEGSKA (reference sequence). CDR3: CSASTDGYSNQPQHF. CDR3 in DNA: TGCAGTGCTAGTACCGACGGATATAGCAATCAGCCCCAGCATTTT.

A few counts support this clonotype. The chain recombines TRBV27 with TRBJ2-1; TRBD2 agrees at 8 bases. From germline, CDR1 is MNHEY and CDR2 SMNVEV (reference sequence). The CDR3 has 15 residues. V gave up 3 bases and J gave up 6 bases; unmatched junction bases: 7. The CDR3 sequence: CASSFPGTSINEQFF. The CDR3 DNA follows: TGTGCCAGCAGTTTTCCCGGGACTAGTATCAATGAGCAGTTCTTC.

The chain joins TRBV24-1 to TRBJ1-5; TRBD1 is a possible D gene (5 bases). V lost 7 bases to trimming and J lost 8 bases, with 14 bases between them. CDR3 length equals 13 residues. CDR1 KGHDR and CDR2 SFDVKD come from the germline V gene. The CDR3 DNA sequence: TGTGCCACCAGAGGAGGGGATGGTAAGCCCCAGCATTTT. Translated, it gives CATRGGDGKPQHF.

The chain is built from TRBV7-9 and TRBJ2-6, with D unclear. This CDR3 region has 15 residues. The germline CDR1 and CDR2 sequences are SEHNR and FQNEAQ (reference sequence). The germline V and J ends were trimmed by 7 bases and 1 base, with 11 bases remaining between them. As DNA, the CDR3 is TGTGCCAGCACCTTTGGTCCTTCTGGGGCCAACGTCCTGACTTTC. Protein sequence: CASTFGPSGANVLTF.

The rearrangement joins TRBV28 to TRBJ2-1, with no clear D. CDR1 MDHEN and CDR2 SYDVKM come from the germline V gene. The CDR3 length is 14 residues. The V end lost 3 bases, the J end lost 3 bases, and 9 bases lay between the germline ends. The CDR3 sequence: CASSFLTLYNEQFF. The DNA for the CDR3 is TGTGCCAGCAGTTTCCTTACCCTCTACAATGAGCAGTTCTTC.

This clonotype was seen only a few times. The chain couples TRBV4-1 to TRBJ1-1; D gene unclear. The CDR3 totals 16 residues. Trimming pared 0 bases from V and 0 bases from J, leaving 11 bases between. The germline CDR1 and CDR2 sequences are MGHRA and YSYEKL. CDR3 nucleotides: TGCGCCAGCAGCCAAGATAGGACGGGCATGAACACTGAAGCTTTCTTT. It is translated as CASSQDRTGMNTEAFF.

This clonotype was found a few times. The CDR3 nucleotides read TGCGCCAGCAGCTTGGGACAGGGGTTTATCGATGAGCAGTTCTTC. It encodes CASSLGQGFIDEQFF. The chain joins TRBV5-1 to TRBJ2-1; the match to TRBD1 covers 8 bases. The length of the CDR3 is 15 residues. With V trimmed by 0 bases and J by 8 bases, 7 bases remained unmatched. The germline CDR1 and CDR2 sequences are SGHRS and YFSETQ.

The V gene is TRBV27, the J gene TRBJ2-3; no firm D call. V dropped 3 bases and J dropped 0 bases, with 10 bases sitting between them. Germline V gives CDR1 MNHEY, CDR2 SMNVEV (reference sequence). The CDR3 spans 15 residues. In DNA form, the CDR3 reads TGTGCCAGCAGTTTCGCGAGGAGAAGCACAGATACGCAGTATTTT. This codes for CASSFARRSTDTQYF.

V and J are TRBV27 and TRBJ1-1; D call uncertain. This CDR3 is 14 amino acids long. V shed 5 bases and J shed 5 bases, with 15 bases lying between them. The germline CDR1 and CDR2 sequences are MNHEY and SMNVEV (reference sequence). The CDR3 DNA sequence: TGTGCCAGCAGTCCCCACGGAAGCGGGACTGAAGCTTTCTTT. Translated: CASSPHGSGTEAFF.

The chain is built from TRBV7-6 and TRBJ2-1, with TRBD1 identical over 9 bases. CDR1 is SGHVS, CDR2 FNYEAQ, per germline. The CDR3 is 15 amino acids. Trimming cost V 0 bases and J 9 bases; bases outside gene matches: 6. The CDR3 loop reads CASSLAGQGLTEQFF. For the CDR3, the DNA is TGTGCCAGCAGCTTAGCGGGACAGGGTCTCACTGAGCAGTTCTTC.

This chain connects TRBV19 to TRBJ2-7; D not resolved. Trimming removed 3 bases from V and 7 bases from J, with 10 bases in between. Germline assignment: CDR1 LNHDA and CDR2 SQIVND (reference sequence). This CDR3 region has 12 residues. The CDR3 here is CASSIPAGEQYF. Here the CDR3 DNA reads TGTGCCAGTAGTATCCCGGCCGGGGAGCAGTACTTC.